These 9 T cell receptor beta chains originate from one sample sequenced in a study of T cells after yellow fever vaccination. A single record per CDR3 protein comes from TCRdb applying MiXCR to the 5' RACE reads. The data hold 450,000 to 650,000 distinct CDR3 sequences, with 21% observed a single time. The sequencing used PBMCs, collected roughly 20 days after the first yellow fever vaccination. These TCRs come from a man between 18 and 35 years old who received the YFV17D yellow fever vaccine.

This clonotype was recorded many times. This chain joins TRBV9 and TRBJ2-3; 9 bases align to TRBD2. CDR3 length equals 16 residues. Losses at the gene ends were 2 bases for V and 6 bases for J; bases not matched to a gene: 10. Germline loops: CDR1 SGDLS, CDR2 YYNGEE. CDR3 DNA: TGTGCCAGCAGCGTTACAGGGACTAGCATGGTGGATACGCAGTATTTT. Translated, it gives CASSVTGTSMVDTQYF.

CDR3 amino acids: CASSLTGTGPYEQYF. In DNA, the CDR3 is TGTGCCAGCAGCTTAACCGGGACAGGGCCCTACGAGCAGTACTTC. The chain carries TRBV7-2 and TRBJ2-7; 9 nucleotides align to TRBD1. Trimming at V came to 2 bases and at J to 2 bases, leaving 4 bases not matched to a gene. CDR1 and CDR2 (germline): SGHTA, FQGNSA. The CDR3 loop spans 15 amino acids.

V is TRBV4-2 and J is TRBJ2-7; D assignment may be TRBD1 or TRBD2 (5 bases each). Trimming left V 0 bases short and J 2 bases short, with 11 bases between. From germline, CDR1 is LGHNA and CDR2 YNFKEQ. The CDR3 is made up of 15 amino acids. Here the CDR3 reads CASSQDNRRTYEQYF. As DNA, the CDR3 is TGTGCCAGCAGCCAAGATAACAGGAGGACCTACGAGCAGTACTTC.

This clonotype was seen a handful of times. The chain couples TRBV5-8 to TRBJ2-3, with 7 bases that match TRBD1. The CDR3 consists of 16 residues. J gave up 6 bases and V 4 bases, and 14 bases lay outside the gene matches. The germline V gene has CDR1 SGHTS and CDR2 YDEGEE. CDR3 in DNA: TGTGCCAGCAGCCAGGGGGTGGGGACCGCGGTCGATACGCAGTATTTT. Its translation is CASSQGVGTAVDTQYF.

This clonotype has ten or more counts. The chain couples TRBV27 to TRBJ2-7; D is unresolved. The CDR3 runs 14 residues. CDR1 is MNHEY and CDR2 is SMNVEV in the germline V gene (reference sequence). The V and J ends lost 5 bases and 2 bases respectively, with 13 bases between them. The CDR3, as DNA: TGTGCCAGCAGTCCCTTTCGAGCAGCCTACGAGCAGTACTTC. Translated: CASSPFRAAYEQYF.

In its sample, this clonotype was seen a few times. This sequence joins TRBV5-1 and TRBJ2-3; no clear D gene. The V end lost 4 bases, the J end lost 6 bases, and 9 bases lay between the germline ends. This CDR3 is built from 12 residues. The germline CDR1 and CDR2 sequences are SGHRS and YFSETQ. The CDR3 here is CASSQDWDTQYF. DNA of the CDR3: TGCGCCAGCAGCCAAGATTGGGATACGCAGTATTTT.

The V gene is TRBV5-1, the J gene TRBJ1-2, with D possibly TRBD1 on 6 matching bases. This CDR3 contains 15 residues. V was cut by 1 base and J by 3 bases, with 13 bases left in between. Looked up from germline, CDR1 is SGHRS and CDR2 is YFSETQ. The CDR3 bases are TGCGCCAGCAGCTTGTCGGGGGCCTGGGACTATGGCTACACCTTC. The encoded protein is CASSLSGAWDYGYTF.

This clonotype has more than one count but fewer than ten. The rearrangement uses TRBV10-2 and TRBJ1-5; possible D gene TRBD1, 5 bases. Germline V gene sequence: CDR1 WSHSY, CDR2 SAAADI. This CDR3 has 15 residues. The V end was cut by 3 bases, the J end by 1 base, with 10 bases between. CDR3 DNA: TGCGCCAGCAGTGAAGGGGATCGAAGCAATCAGCCCCAGCATTTT. Protein product: CASSEGDRSNQPQHF.

On this clonotype itself: A much bigger clone sits one base away, suggesting this may be a read error. The V and J genes are TRBV9 and TRBJ2-5; no definite D call. In germline, CDR1 is SGDLS, CDR2 YYNGEE. Trimming removed 0 bases from V and 2 bases from J, with 2 bases in between. The length of the CDR3 is 12 residues. The CDR3 nucleotides are TGTGCCAGCAGCGTAGGTCAAGAGACCCAGTACTTC. It encodes CASSVGQETQYF.